One sample yielded the 24 T cell receptor beta chains listed below, sequenced in a study of T-cell memory formation after mild COVID-19. In TCRdb, the 5' RACE reads were re-called with MiXCR into one record per CDR3 protein. This sample has under 450,000 distinct CDR3 sequences, with 14% found just once. The sequenced sample consisted of PBMCs or a T cell subset sorted from them (not recorded which). These receptors were collected from a man younger than 35 who had mild COVID-19 (a few samples of this study predate the infection). Cell type and time point are not known.

V usage is TRBV3-1 and J usage is TRBJ1-6; TRBD1 aligns across 8 bases. The CDR3 covers 17 residues. V lost 8 bases, J lost 7 bases, and 16 bases stayed unmatched. CDR1 and CDR2 from the germline V gene are LGHDT and YNNKEL (reference sequence). This chain's CDR3 is CASGRRLDGTGNSPLHF. CDR3 nucleotide sequence: TGTGCCAGCGGCCGGCGCTTGGACGGGACAGGCAATTCACCCCTCCACTTT.

J is TRBJ2-5 and V is TRBV4-3; D not certain. This CDR3 contains 14 residues. From germline, CDR1 is LGHNA and CDR2 YSLEER. Trimming removed 6 bases at V and 5 bases at J, with 16 bases between. This chain's CDR3 is CASSKGVFQETQYF. For the CDR3, the DNA is TGCGCCAGCAGTAAGGGTGTTTTTCAGGAGACCCAGTACTTC.

This clonotype was picked up many times. This chain joins TRBV29-1 and TRBJ1-2; 10 bases agree with TRBD1. The CDR3 covers 13 residues. Germline assignment: CDR1 SQVTM and CDR2 ANQGSEA. J gave up 9 bases and V 4 bases, and 8 bases lay outside the gene matches. The CDR3 region is CSVVAGQGSRYTF. The CDR3 nucleotides are TGCAGCGTTGTCGCGGGACAGGGGTCGCGCTACACCTTC.

This chain uses TRBV9 with TRBJ2-5; TRBD2 matches at 10 bases. Germline CDR1 is SGDLS and CDR2 is YYNGEE. The CDR3 is 14 amino acids. The V gene end was trimmed by 7 bases and the J gene end by 5 bases; junction bases not matched to a gene: 8. The CDR3 reads CASASGGVRETQYF. Written as DNA, the CDR3 is TGTGCCAGCGCAAGCGGGGGGGTACGGGAGACCCAGTACTTC. The whole variable domain, filled in from reference TRBV9 and TRBJ2-5, reads DSGVTQTPKHLITATGQRVTLRCSPRSGDLSVYWYQQSLDQGLQFLIQYYNGEERAKGNILERFSAQQFPDLHSELNLSSLELGDSALYFCASASGGVRETQYFGPGTRLLVL.

This clonotype has a count of ten or more. The chain couples TRBV12-3 or TRBV12-4 to TRBJ1-2; a weak D match, TRBD1 (5 bases). The CDR3 extends over 14 amino acids. V was shortened by 4 bases and J by 4 bases, with 13 bases between the two germline ends. The DNA of the CDR3 is TGTGCCAGCAGTTCCCGGGGCAGAGTCTATGGCTACACCTTC. As protein: CASSSRGRVYGYTF.

V usage is TRBV30 and J usage is TRBJ1-2; no reliable D call. The germline CDR1 and CDR2 sequences are GTSNPN and SVGIG (reference sequence). V was trimmed by 2 bases and J by 12 bases, leaving 16 bases between them. The CDR3 covers 12 residues. The CDR3 DNA reads TGTGCCTGGAGTTATGAAGGGATCGATGACACCTTC. Translation gives CAWSYEGIDDTF.

The chain employs TRBV5-6 and TRBJ1-5; no reliable D call. This CDR3 has 15 residues. Germline CDR1 and CDR2: SGHDT and YYEEEE. The V end lost 2 bases, the J end lost 5 bases, and 14 bases lay between the germline ends. CDR3 region: CASSFAHSLDQPQHF. The CDR3 DNA follows: TGTGCCAGCAGCTTCGCCCATTCACTCGATCAGCCCCAGCATTTT. Full variable domain (missing parts from reference TRBV5-6 and TRBJ1-5): DAGVTQSPTHLIKTRGQQVTLRCSPKSGHDTVSWYQQALGQGPQFIFQYYEEEERQRGNFPDRFSGHQFPNYSSELNVNALLLGDSALYLCASSFAHSLDQPQHFGDGTRLSIL.

This clonotype has more than one count but fewer than ten. A much larger clone sits a single nucleotide away, making a read error possible. CDR3 DNA: TGTGCCAGCAGCTTAAAGGGCGGCACAGATACGCAGTATTTT. Amino acids: CASSLKGGTDTQYF. The gene calls are TRBV7-3 and TRBJ2-3; D is unclear. V shed 1 base and J shed 1 base, with 6 bases lying between them. Per the germline V gene, CDR1 is SGHTA and CDR2 is FQGTGA. CDR3 length: 14 amino acids.

The chain has TRBV7-2 and TRBJ1-2, with TRBD1 matching over 7 bases. CDR3 length equals 16 residues. The V segment lost 1 base and the J segment 5 bases; nucleotides outside the gene matches: 10. CDR1 and CDR2 (germline): SGHTA, FQGNSA. The CDR3 loop is CASSLGFGRGEYGYTF. The CDR3 DNA is TGTGCCAGCAGCTTAGGCTTCGGCAGGGGGGAGTATGGCTACACCTTC.

This clonotype was seen only a few times. This rearrangement joins TRBV13 to TRBJ2-5, with a possible D match to TRBD2 (6 bases). The CDR3 contains 13 residues. Trimming pared 4 bases from V and 5 bases from J, leaving 11 bases between. The germline V gene encodes CDR1 PRHDT and CDR2 FYEKMQ (reference sequence). The CDR3 reads CASSSEEGETQYF. The CDR3 DNA is TGTGCCAGCAGCTCGGAGGAGGGGGAGACCCAGTACTTC.

For this clonotype: The junction departs from germline at one end; a sequencing error may be responsible. The chain is built from TRBV11-2 and TRBJ2-4, with TRBD1 matching 9 bases. The CDR3 extends over 14 amino acids. CDR1 and CDR2 (germline): SGHAT, FQNNGV. In DNA, the CDR3 is TGTGCCAGCAGCTTGGAACAGGGGGCGACCATTCAGCACTTC. Protein product: CASSLEQGATIQHF.

This clonotype was seen repeatedly, ten times or more. The chain is built from TRBV7-3 and TRBJ2-3, with 8 bases aligning to TRBD1. The junction had 8 bases not matched to a gene; V was cut back by 5 bases and J by 4 bases. The CDR3 is 15 residues long. Germline-derived CDR1 and CDR2 are SGHTA and FQGTGA. In DNA, the CDR3 is TGTGCCAGCAGCCAAGACAGGGGTCGGGCAGATACGCAGTATTTT. Protein sequence: CASSQDRGRADTQYF.

The chain employs TRBV18 and TRBJ1-1; a possible D gene is TRBD1 (5 bases). V dropped 5 bases and J dropped 6 bases, with 13 bases sitting between them. CDR1 and CDR2 (germline): KGHSH, LQKENI. The CDR3 length is 13 residues. CDR3 coding DNA: TGTGCCAGCTCAGGTAGGGGAAGGGCTGAAGCTTTCTTT. Translation: CASSGRGRAEAFF.

V and J are TRBV9 and TRBJ2-7; 8 bases fit TRBD2. Trimming took 6 bases from V and 5 from J; bases not matched to a gene: 13. Germline lookup yields CDR1 SGDLS and CDR2 YYNGEE. This CDR3 spans 15 amino acids. CDR3 sequence reads: CASTVSGGRINEQYV. The CDR3 DNA sequence: TGTGCCAGCACCGTGTCGGGGGGGCGTATCAACGAGCAGTACGTC.

This clonotype was detected only a few times. The V call is TRBV5-1, the J call TRBJ1-6; D ambiguous. Germline CDR1 and CDR2: SGHRS and YFSETQ. The CDR3 length is 14 residues. V was shortened by 0 bases and J by 7 bases, with 8 bases between the two germline ends. CDR3 DNA sequence: TGCGCCAGCAGCTTGGGGGAGGTCAATTCACCCCTCCACTTT. This codes for CASSLGEVNSPLHF.

V gene TRBV7-9 combines with J gene TRBJ2-3; D perhaps matches TRBD2 (6 bases). The CDR3 runs 15 residues. Trimming removed 5 bases at V and 2 bases at J, with 14 bases between. Germline values: CDR1 SEHNR, CDR2 FQNEAQ (reference sequence). The CDR3 loop is CASSLRDSYTDTQYF. The CDR3 DNA follows: TGTGCCAGCAGCCTCCGGGACTCCTACACAGATACGCAGTATTTT.

This sequence joins TRBV7-2 and TRBJ1-1, with D uncertain. The V gene's germline CDR1 is SGHTA and CDR2 FQGNSA. The CDR3 contains 13 residues. The V and J ends lost 6 bases and 4 bases respectively, with 12 bases between them. CDR3 in amino acids: CASSSRAITEAFF. The CDR3 DNA reads as TGTGCCAGCAGTTCCCGGGCCATCACTGAAGCTTTCTTT.

This clonotype was observed a few times. This sequence joins TRBV2 and TRBJ2-5; TRBD2 matches at 14 bases. The CDR3 is 18 amino acids. The V and J ends lost 6 bases and 6 bases, in that order; junction bases with no gene match: 15. Germline CDR1 SNHLY, CDR2 FYNNEI. CDR3 protein: CASRDPGLAGAGEKTQYF. CDR3 nucleotide sequence: TGTGCCAGCAGAGACCCGGGACTAGCGGGGGCGGGGGAAAAGACCCAGTACTTC. Filled out from reference TRBV2 and TRBJ2-5, the complete variable domain reads EPEVTQTPSHQVTQMGQEVILRCVPISNHLYFYWYRQILGQKVEFLVSFYNNEISEKSEIFDDQFSVERPDGSNFTLKIRSTKLEDSAMYFCASRDPGLAGAGEKTQYFGPGTRLLVL.

The chain carries TRBV5-4 and TRBJ1-1, with no clear D. This CDR3 has 13 residues. The germline V gene has CDR1 SGHNT and CDR2 YYREEE (reference sequence). V gave up 6 bases and J gave up 8 bases, with 17 bases separating them. The CDR3 spells CASTPMGRREAFF. CDR3 coding DNA: TGTGCCAGCACCCCCATGGGTCGCAGAGAAGCTTTCTTT.

In its sample, this clonotype was seen a few times. The V gene is TRBV7-2, the J gene TRBJ2-2; the D is unclear. The CDR3 runs 14 residues. Germline CDR1 SGHTA, CDR2 FQGNSA. Trimming took 1 base from V and 1 from J, leaving 4 bases between them. In DNA, the CDR3 is TGTGCCAGCAGCTTAGTCTGGAACACCGGGGAGCTGTTTTTT. This encodes CASSLVWNTGELFF.

This rearrangement joins TRBV20-1 to TRBJ2-3, with D hard to call. Per the germline V gene, CDR1 is DFQATT and CDR2 is SNEGSKA (reference sequence). V was clipped by 0 bases and J by 0 bases, with 13 bases between them. This CDR3 region has 16 residues. CDR3 sequence (DNA): TGCAGTGCTAGAGAATCGGCTGGGTCTAGCACAGATACGCAGTATTTT. Translation gives CSARESAGSSTDTQYF.

The chain couples TRBV6-6 to TRBJ2-3, with TRBD2 identical over 7 bases. Germline CDR1 and CDR2: MNHNY and SVGAGI (reference sequence). The CDR3 runs to 17 residues. Germline trimming cut 0 bases from V and 4 bases from J; bases unmatched to any gene: 10. The CDR3 sequence is CASSYSLRAGNSDTQYF. The CDR3 nucleotides read TGTGCCAGCAGTTACTCTCTCCGAGCGGGGAATTCAGATACGCAGTATTTT.

This clonotype came up a few times. The rearrangement links TRBV7-2 to TRBJ2-7; D is tentatively TRBD1 or TRBD2 (6 bases each). The CDR3 length is 14 residues. Trimming took off 1 base at V and 6 bases at J, with 13 bases between the two ends. Germline CDR1 is SGHTA and CDR2 is FQGNSA. This CDR3 is CASSLGLRGREQYF. DNA of the CDR3: TGTGCCAGCAGCTTAGGTCTCCGGGGGCGCGAGCAGTACTTC.

This clonotype was observed a few times. The chain carries TRBV5-1 and TRBJ1-2; 7 positions agree with TRBD1. Per the germline V gene, CDR1 is SGHRS and CDR2 is YFSETQ. This CDR3 spans 14 amino acids. J gave up 4 bases and V 4 bases, and 7 bases lay outside the gene matches. The DNA of the CDR3 is TGCGCCAGCAGCCCAGGGGACAGCGTCTATGGCTACACCTTC. Protein: CASSPGDSVYGYTF. Full variable domain (missing parts from reference TRBV5-1 and TRBJ1-2): KAGVTQTPRYLIKTRGQQVTLSCSPISGHRSVSWYQQTPGQGLQFLFEYFSETQRNKGNFPGRFSGRQFSNSRSEMNVSTLELGDSALYLCASSPGDSVYGYTFGSGTRLTVV.